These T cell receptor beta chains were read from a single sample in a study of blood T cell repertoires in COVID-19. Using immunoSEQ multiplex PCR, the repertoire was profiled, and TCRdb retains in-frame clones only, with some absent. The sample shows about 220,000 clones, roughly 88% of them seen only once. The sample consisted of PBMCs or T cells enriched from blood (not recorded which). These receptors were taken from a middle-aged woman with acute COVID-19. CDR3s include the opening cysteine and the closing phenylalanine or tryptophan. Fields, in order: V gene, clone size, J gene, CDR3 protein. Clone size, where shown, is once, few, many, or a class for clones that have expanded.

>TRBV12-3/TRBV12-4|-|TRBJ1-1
CASSVVGGTEAFF
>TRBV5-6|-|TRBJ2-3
CASSPGLVLLTDTQYF
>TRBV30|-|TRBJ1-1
CAWRGGFITEAFF
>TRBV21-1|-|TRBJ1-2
CASSKETKAGGYGYTF
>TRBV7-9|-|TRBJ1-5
CASSLGHPDQPQHF
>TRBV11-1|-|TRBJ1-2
CASSFGTGSYTF
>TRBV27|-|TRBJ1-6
CASSFEGAYSPLHF
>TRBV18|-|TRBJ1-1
CASSPPSRRTTEAFF
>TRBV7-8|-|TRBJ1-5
CASSRWGRPNQPQHF
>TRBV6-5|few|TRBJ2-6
CATLGAGTGANVLTF
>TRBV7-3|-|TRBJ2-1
CASSRDRGDEQFF
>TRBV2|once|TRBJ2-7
CASSETGDFYEQYF
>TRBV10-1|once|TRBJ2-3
CASSESTRRRGLVTDTQYF
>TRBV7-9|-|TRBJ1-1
CASSLVPVLNTEAFF
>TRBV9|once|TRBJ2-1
CASSVELNYNEQFF
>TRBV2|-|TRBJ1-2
CASSGEVNYGYTF
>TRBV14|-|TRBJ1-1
CASSPSLRQGGGNTEAFF
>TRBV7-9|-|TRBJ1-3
CASSLETAGNTIYF
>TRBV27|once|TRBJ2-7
CASSLLGGTSYEQYF
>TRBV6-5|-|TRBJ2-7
CASSSGSYEQYF
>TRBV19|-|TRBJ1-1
CASSRAEKAFF
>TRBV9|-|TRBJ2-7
CASSVDDRENSYEQYF